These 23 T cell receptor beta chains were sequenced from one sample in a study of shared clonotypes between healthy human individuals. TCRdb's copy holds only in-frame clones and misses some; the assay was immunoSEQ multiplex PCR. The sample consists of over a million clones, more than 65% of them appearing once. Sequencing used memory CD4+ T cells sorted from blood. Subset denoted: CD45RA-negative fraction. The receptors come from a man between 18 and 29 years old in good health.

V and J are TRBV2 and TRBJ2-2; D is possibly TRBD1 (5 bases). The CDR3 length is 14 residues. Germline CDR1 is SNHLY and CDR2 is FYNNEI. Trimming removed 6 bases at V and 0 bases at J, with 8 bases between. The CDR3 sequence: CASSAGPNTGELFF. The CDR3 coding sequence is TGTGCCAGCAGCGCAGGGCCGAACACCGGGGAGCTGTTTTTT.

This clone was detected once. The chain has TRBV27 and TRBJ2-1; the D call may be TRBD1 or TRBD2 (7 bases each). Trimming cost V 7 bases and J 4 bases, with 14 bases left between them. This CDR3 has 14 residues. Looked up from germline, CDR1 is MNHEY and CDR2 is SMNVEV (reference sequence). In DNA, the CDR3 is TGTGCCAGCACCAGGGGGGGCGCGTACAATGAGCAGTTCTTC. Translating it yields CASTRGGAYNEQFF.

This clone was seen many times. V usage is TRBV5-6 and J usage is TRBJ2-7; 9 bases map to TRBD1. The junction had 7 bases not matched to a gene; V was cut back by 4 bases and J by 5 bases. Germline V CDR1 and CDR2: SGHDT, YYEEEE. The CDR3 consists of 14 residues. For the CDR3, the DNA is TGTGCCAGCAGCATCCGGGACAGGGACCACGAGCAGTACTTC. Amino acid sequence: CASSIRDRDHEQYF.

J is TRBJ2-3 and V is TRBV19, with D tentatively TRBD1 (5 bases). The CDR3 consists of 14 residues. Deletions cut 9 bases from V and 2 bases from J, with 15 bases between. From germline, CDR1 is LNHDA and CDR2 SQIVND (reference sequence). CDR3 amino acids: CASKDKGSTDTQYF. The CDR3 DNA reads TGTGCCAGCAAGGACAAAGGGTCCACAGATACGCAGTATTTT.

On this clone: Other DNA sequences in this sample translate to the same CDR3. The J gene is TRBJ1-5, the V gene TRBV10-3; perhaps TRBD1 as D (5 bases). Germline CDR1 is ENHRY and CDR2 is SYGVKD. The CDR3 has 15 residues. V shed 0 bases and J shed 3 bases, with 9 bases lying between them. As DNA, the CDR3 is TGTGCCATCAGTGAGTCTGGGGGATCCAATCAGCCCCAGCATTTT. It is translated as CAISESGGSNQPQHF.

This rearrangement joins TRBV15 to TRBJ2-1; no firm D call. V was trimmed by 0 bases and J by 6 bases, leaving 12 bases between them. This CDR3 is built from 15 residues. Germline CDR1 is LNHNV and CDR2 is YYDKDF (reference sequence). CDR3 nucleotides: TGTGCCACCAGCAGAGACCTTATCTCAGCCAATGAGCAGTTCTTC. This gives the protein CATSRDLISANEQFF.

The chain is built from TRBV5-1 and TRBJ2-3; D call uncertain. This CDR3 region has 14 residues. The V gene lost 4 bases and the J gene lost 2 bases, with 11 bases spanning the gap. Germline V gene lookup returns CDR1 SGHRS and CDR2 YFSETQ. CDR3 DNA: TGCGCCAGCAGCGCGTTGAGGAACACAGATACGCAGTATTTT. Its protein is CASSALRNTDTQYF.

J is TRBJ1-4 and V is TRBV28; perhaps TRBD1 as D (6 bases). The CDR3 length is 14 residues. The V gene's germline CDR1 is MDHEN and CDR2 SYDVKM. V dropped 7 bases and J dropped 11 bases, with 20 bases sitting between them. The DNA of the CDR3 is TGTGCCAGCACTCTCGCCGGGGGCTGGCATAAACTGTTTTTT. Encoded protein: CASTLAGGWHKLFF. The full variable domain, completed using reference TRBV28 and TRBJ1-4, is DVKVTQSSRYLVKRTGEKVFLECVQDMDHENMFWYRQDPGLGLRLIYFSYDVKMKEKGDIPEGYSVSREKKERFSLILESASTNQTSMYLCASTLAGGWHKLFFGSGTQLSVL.

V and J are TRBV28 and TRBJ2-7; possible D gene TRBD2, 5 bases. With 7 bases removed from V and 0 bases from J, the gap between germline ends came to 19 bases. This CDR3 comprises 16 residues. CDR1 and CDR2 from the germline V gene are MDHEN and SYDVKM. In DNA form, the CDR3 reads TGTGCCAGCACGACGGGTAAAAAAGGGAGCTCCTACGAGCAGTACTTC. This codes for CASTTGKKGSSYEQYF.

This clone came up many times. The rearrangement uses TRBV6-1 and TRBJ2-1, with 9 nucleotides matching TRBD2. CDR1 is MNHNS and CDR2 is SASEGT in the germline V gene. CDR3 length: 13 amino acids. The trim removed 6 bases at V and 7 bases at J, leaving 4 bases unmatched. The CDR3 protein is CASRGTSRNEQFF. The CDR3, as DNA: TGTGCCAGCAGGGGGACTAGCCGGAATGAGCAGTTCTTC.

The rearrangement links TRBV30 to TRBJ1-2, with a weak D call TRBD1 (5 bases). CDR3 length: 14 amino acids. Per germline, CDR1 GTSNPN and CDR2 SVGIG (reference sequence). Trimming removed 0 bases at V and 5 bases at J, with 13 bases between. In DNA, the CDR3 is TGTGCCTGGAGTGTACTGGGGGGTGGATATGGCTACACCTTC. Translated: CAWSVLGGGYGYTF.

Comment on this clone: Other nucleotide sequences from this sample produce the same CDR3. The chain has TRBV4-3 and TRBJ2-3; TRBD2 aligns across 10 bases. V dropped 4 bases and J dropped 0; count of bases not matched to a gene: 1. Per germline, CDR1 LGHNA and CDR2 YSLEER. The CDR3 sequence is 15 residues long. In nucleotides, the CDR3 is TGCGCCAGCAGCCCTAGCGGGAGTAGCACAGATACGCAGTATTTT. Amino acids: CASSPSGSSTDTQYF.

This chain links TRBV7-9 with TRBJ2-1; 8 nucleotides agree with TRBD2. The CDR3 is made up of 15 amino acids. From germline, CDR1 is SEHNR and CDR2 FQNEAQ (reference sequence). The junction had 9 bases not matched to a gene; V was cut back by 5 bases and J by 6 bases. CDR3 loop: CASSPTSGKFNEQFF. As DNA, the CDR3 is TGTGCCAGCAGCCCAACTAGCGGCAAATTCAATGAGCAGTTCTTC.

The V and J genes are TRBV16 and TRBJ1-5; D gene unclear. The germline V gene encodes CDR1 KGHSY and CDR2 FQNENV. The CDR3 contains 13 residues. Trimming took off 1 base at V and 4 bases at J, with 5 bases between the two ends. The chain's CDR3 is CASSQWRNQPQHF. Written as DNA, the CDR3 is TGTGCCAGCAGCCAATGGAGAAATCAGCCCCAGCATTTT.

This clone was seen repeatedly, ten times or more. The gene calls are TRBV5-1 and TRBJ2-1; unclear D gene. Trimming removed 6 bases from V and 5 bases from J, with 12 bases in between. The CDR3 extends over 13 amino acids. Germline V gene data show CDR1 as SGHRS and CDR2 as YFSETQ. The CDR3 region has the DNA TGCGCCAGCAAGGTACAGCCGCACAATGAGCAGTTCTTC. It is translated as CASKVQPHNEQFF.

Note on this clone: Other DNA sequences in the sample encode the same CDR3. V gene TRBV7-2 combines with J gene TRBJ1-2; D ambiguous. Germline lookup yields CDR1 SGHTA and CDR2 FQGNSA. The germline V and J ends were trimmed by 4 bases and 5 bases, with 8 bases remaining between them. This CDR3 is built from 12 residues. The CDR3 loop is CASSSQGYGYTF. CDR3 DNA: TGTGCCAGCAGCTCACAAGGTTATGGCTACACCTTC.

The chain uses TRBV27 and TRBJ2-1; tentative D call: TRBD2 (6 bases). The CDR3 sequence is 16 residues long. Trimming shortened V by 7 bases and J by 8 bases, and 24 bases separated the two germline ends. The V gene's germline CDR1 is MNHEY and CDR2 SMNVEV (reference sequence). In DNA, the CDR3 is TGTGCCAGCAATCCCCAGGCGGGGAAATTTGTTCATGAGCAGTTCTTC. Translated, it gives CASNPQAGKFVHEQFF.

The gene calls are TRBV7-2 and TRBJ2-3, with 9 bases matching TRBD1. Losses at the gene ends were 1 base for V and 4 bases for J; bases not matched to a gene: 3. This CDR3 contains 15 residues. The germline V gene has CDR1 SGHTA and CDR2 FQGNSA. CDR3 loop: CASSLVGQGSDTQYF. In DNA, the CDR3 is TGTGCCAGCAGCTTAGTTGGACAGGGGTCAGATACGCAGTATTTT.

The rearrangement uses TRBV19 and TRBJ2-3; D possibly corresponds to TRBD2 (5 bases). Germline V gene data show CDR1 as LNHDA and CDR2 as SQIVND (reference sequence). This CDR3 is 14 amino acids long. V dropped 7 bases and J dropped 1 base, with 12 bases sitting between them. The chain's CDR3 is CASNPGSRTDTQYF. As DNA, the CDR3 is TGTGCCAGTAACCCGGGATCCCGCACAGATACGCAGTATTTT.

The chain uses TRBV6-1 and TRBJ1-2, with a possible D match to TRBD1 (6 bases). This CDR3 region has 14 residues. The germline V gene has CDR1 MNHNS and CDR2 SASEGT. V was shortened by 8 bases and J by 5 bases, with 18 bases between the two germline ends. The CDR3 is CASSLRGSSYGYTF. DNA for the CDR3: TGTGCCAGCTCCCTCAGGGGCAGCTCTTATGGCTACACCTTC.

The CDR3 region has the DNA TGTGCCAGCAGCAGACAGGGGGCGGGGGAAAACATTCAGTACTTC. It encodes CASSRQGAGENIQYF. This chain joins TRBV11-2 and TRBJ2-4; TRBD1 matches 10 bases. CDR1 and CDR2 from the germline V gene are SGHAT and FQNNGV. The CDR3 runs 15 residues. Losses at the gene ends were 5 bases for V and 5 bases for J; bases not matched to a gene: 6. The complete variable domain, with remaining parts taken from reference TRBV11-2 and TRBJ2-4, reads EAGVAQSPRYKIIEKRQSVAFWCNPISGHATLYWYQQILGQGPKLLIQFQNNGVVDDSQLPKDRFSAERLKGVDSTLKIQPAKLEDSAVYLCASSRQGAGENIQYFGAGTRLSVL.

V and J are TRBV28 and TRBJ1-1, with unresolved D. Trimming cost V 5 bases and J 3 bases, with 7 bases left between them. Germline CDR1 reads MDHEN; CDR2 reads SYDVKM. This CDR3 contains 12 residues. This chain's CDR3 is CASSGRDTEAFF. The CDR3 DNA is TGTGCCAGCAGTGGACGGGACACTGAAGCTTTCTTT.

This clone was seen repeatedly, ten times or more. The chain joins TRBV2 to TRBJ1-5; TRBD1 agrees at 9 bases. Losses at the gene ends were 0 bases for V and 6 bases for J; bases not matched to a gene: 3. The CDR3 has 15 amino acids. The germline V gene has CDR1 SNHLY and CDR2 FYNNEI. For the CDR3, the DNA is TGTGCCAGCAGTGAAGCTACAGGGGGCGGTCAGCCCCAGCATTTT. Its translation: CASSEATGGGQPQHF.